These T cell receptor beta chains were read from a single sample in a study of T cell repertoires in cytomegalovirus infection. TCRdb reprocessed the reads via MiXCR and lists one record per CDR3 protein. Seen here are about 260,000 distinct CDR3 sequences, about an eighth observed once, and the top ten hold 8.8%. Sequencing was carried out using PBMCs. The receptors stem from a human donor in good health (CMV status not recorded). Some clones in this sample may be carry-over from other donors' samples. CDR3s include the opening cysteine and the closing phenylalanine or tryptophan. The D gene is left open where the match is weak. Some rows mark clone size as missing; the rest say once, few, many or name a class of expanded clone.

>TRBJ2-7|NA|TRBV7-3|TRBD2
CASSLTGGSSSYEQYF
TGTGCCAGCAGCTTAACGGGCGGGAGCAGCTCCTACGAGCAGTACTTC
>TRBJ2-7|many|TRBV7-9|NA
CASSLKPYEQYF
TGTGCCAGCAGCTTAAAACCCTACGAGCAGTACTTC
>TRBJ2-1|few|TRBV4-1|NA
CASSPVVQGRNEQFF
TGCGCCAGCAGCCCTGTCGTCCAGGGTAGGAATGAGCAGTTCTTC
>TRBJ2-1|many|TRBV20-1|NA
CSARAPRDNEQFF
TGCAGTGCTAGAGCGCCAAGGGACAATGAGCAGTTCTTC
>TRBJ1-2|few|TRBV29-1|NA
CSAISLGASYGYTF
TGCAGCGCCATTAGCTTGGGGGCGAGCTATGGCTACACCTTC
>TRBJ2-2|many|TRBV29-1|TRBD1
CSGLTGVTGELFF
TGCAGCGGATTGACAGGGGTTACCGGGGAGCTGTTTTTT
>TRBJ2-3|NA|TRBV20-1|NA
CSVNFPSTDTQYF
TGCAGTGTGAACTTTCCTAGCACAGATACGCAGTATTTT
>TRBJ2-5|NA|TRBV23-1|NA
CASSQRQETQYF
TGCGCCAGCAGTCAACGGCAGGAGACCCAGTACTTC
>TRBJ2-3|once|TRBV20-1|NA
CSAIPGTDTQYF
TGCAGTGCTATCCCTGGCACAGATACGCAGTATTTT
>TRBJ1-5|NA|TRBV10-2|NA
CASSDSGRAYQPQHF
TGCGCCAGCAGTGACAGCGGCAGGGCCTATCAGCCCCAGCATTTT
>TRBJ1-1|many|TRBV7-3|NA
CASSLFGGTEAFF
TGTGCCAGCAGCTTATTCGGGGGCACTGAAGCTTTCTTT
>TRBJ2-2|many|TRBV7-2|NA
CASTRDRYTGELFF
TGTGCCAGCACCAGAGACAGATACACCGGGGAGCTGTTTTTT